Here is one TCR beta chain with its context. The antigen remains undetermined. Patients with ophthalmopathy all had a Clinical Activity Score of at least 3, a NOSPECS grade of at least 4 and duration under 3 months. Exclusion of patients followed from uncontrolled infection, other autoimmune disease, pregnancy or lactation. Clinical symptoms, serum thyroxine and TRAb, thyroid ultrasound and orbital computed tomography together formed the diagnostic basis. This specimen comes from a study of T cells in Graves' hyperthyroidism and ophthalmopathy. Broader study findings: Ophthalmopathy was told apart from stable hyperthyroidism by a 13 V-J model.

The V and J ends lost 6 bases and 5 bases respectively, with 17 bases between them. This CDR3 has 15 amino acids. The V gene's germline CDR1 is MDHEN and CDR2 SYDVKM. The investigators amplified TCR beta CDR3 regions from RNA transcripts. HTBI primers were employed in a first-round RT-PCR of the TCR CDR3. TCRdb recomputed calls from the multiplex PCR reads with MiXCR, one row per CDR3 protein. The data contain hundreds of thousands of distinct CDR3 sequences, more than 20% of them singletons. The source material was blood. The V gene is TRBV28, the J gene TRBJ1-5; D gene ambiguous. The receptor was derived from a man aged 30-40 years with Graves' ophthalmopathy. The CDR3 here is CASSPRARRDQPQHF. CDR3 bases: TGTGCCAGCAGCCCCCGGGCACGTCGGGATCAGCCCCAGCATTTT. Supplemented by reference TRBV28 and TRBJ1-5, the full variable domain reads DVKVTQSSRYLVKRTGEKVFLECVQDMDHENMFWYRQDPGLGLRLIYFSYDVKMKEKGDIPEGYSVSREKKERFSLILESASTNQTSMYLCASSPRARRDQPQHFGDGTRLSIL.